This T cell receptor beta chain was captured in a study of early T cells in non-severe SARS-CoV-2 infection. One entry per CDR3 protein, called by TCRdb with MiXCR from the 5' RACE reads. Here the sample spans about 30,000 distinct CDR3 sequences, 5% to 7% being singletons. This clonotype was seen many times. V lost 3 bases, J lost 4 bases, and 4 bases stayed unmatched. The CDR3 consists of 15 residues. The germline V gene encodes CDR1 SGHAT and CDR2 FQNNGV. Sequenced material: whole blood. The sequence was collected from an adult who was a healthcare worker with PCR-confirmed SARS-CoV-2 infection or an uninfected control (not recorded which). The chain couples TRBV11-2 to TRBJ2-5; 11 bases align to TRBD1. CDR3 region: CASSFTGTGGETQYF. In nucleotides, the CDR3 is TGTGCCAGCAGCTTTACTGGGACAGGGGGAGAGACCCAGTACTTC.